This T cell receptor beta chain was identified in a study of OX40 agonist ivuxolimab in advanced cancers. Looking at the study overall: Across the patients, intravenous ivuxolimab was delivered every 2 weeks at 0.01 to 10 mg/kg. Study-wide points: Certain nonresponders additionally had low normalized T-cell clonal expansion.

Germline loops: CDR1 SEHNR, CDR2 FQNEAQ (reference sequence). This CDR3 comprises 15 residues. Trimming took 5 bases from V and 0 from J, leaving 11 bases between them. The repertoire was sequenced with immunoSEQ multiplex PCR; TCRdb's copy has only in-frame clones and lacks some. The sample holds under 70,000 clones, around 81% seen once. This clone has just a few counts. Its antigen is unidentified. This sequence was found in an adult with an advanced solid tumor such as melanoma, head and neck, liver or kidney cancer. This chain connects TRBV7-9 to TRBJ2-1, with D perhaps TRBD2 (5 bases). Sequencing used CD4+ or CD8+ T cells sorted from blood, obtained in a trial of the OX40 agonist ivuxolimab. CDR3 sequence reads: CASSPGRSSYNEQFF. The DNA of the CDR3 is TGTGCCAGCAGCCCGGGGAGAAGCTCCTACAATGAGCAGTTCTTC.